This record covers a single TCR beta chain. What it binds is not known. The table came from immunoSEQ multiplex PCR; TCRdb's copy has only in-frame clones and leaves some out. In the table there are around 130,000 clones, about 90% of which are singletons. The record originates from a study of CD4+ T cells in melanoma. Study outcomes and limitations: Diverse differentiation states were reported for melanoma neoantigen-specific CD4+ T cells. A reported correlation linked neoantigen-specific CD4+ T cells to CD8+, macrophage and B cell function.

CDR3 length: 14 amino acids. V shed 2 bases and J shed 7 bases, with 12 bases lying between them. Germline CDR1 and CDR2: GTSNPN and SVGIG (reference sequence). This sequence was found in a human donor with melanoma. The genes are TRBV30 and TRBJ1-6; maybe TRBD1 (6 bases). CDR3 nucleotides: TGTGCCTGGAGTTTCCACAGGGCAAATTCACCCCTCCACTTT. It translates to CAWSFHRANSPLHF.